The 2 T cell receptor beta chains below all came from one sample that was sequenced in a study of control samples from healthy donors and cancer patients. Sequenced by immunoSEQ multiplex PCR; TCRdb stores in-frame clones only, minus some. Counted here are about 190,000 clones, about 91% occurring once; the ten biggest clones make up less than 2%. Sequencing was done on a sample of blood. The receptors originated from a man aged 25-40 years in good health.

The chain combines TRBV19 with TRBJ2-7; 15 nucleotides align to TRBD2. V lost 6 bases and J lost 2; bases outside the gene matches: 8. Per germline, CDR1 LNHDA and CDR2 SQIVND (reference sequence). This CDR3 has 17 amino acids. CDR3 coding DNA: TGTGCCAGTAGACCTGGACTAGCGGGGGGGACGACCTACGAGCAGTACTTC. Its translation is CASRPGLAGGTTYEQYF.

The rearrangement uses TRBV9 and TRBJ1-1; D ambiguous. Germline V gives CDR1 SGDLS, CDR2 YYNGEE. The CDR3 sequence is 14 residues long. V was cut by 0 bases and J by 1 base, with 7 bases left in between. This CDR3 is CASSVVSENTEAFF. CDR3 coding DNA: TGTGCCAGCAGCGTAGTTTCGGAGAACACTGAAGCTTTCTTT.